This record concerns one T cell receptor beta chain sequence. This entry belongs to a study of T-cell memory formation after mild COVID-19. The CDR3 has 14 amino acids. Trimming removed 3 bases from V and 4 bases from J; junction bases left unmatched: 5. Germline V lookup: CDR1 SGHDT, CDR2 YYEEEE. TCRdb reprocessed the 5' RACE reads via MiXCR and lists one record per CDR3 protein. Seen here are some 300,000 distinct CDR3 sequences, around 20% observed once, and the top ten hold around 20%. Sequencing input: PBMCs or a T cell subset sorted from them (not recorded which). This sequence joins TRBV5-6 and TRBJ2-7; 9 bases are a match to TRBD1. This sequence originates from a man aged 18 to 35 who had mild COVID-19 (a few samples of this study predate the infection). Cell type and time point are not known. DNA for the CDR3: TGTGCCAGCAGCTCCCGGGACAGGGAGTACGAGCAGTACGTC. The encoded protein is CASSSRDREYEQYV.